This T cell receptor beta chain emerged from a study of blood T cell repertoires in COVID-19. About the research overall: Samples representing acute and convalescent COVID-19 were sourced from the United States, Italy and Spain.

Per germline, CDR1 MNHNY and CDR2 SVGAGI (reference sequence). Trimming cost V 4 bases and J 4 bases, with 14 bases left between them. There are 15 residues in the CDR3. Profiled with immunoSEQ multiplex PCR; TCRdb holds only in-frame clones, not every one. Counted here are about 230,000 clones, 65% to 90% occurring once; the ten biggest clones make up more than 4.5%. Specimen: peripheral blood. This TCR was sampled from a man in his fifties with COVID-19, enrolled during active disease. The chain joins TRBV6-6 to TRBJ1-3, with a tentative D call TRBD1 (6 bases). The CDR3 reads CASSSKDSLGNTIYF. Here the CDR3 DNA reads TGTGCCAGCAGTTCGAAGGACAGTTTAGGAAACACCATATATTTT.